These T cell receptor beta chains were read from a single sample in a study of blood T cell repertoires in COVID-19. TCRdb's copy holds only in-frame clones and misses some; the assay was immunoSEQ multiplex PCR. The data contain about 62,000 clones, 80% to 90% of them singletons. The material sequenced was peripheral blood. Receptors originate from a woman in her fifties or sixties with COVID-19, enrolled during active disease. Both conserved end residues are part of each CDR3.

V	CDR3
TRBV30	CAWSFRGGDTEAFF
TRBV12-3/TRBV12-4	CASILNRGKGAFF
TRBV23-1	CASSQRGYQPQHF
TRBV27	CASSSPREGPYNEQFF
TRBV7-9	CVSTTGSFYNEQFF
TRBV19	CATETGNMNTEAFF
TRBV7-2	CASSHSGTADTQYF
TRBV5-1	CASSSGVNTEAFF
TRBV27	CASSLAGAYEQYF
TRBV27	CASTSSGVVTDTQYF
TRBV30	CAWGQGAYTGELFF
TRBV19	CASRSTVNQPQHF
TRBV7-2	CASSLMSYEQYF
TRBV7-2	CASSLGTGSSYEQYF
TRBV5-1	CASSLNLAGDEQYF
TRBV5-6	CASSFLGLAGDRDEQYF
TRBV6-2/TRBV6-3	CASSPLSGITSYEQYF
TRBV20-1	CSASKGTQGPDTQYF
TRBV19	CASSMWQEPSGANVLTF
TRBV7-8	CASSFTPQTHEQYF
TRBV6-5	CASSSDRGLRNQPQHF
TRBV28	CASSFPRLAVLADTQYF
TRBV24-1	CATSDSYPGQGRGLVPSPYNEQFF
TRBV4-2	CASSQGTSGPKVDTQYF
TRBV14	CASSHQVRTTEKLFF
TRBV27	CASSSGGSGYNEQFF
TRBV5-1	CASSSTGTSKETQYF
TRBV28	CASSFQGASQPQHF
TRBV12-3/TRBV12-4	CASSLKGGPSVYF
TRBV19	CASKAREPEGYTF
TRBV5-4	CASSFSGSRSYEQYF
TRBV19	CASSIGGGPIYEQYF
TRBV15	CATSRDRDSPTSPLGSYEQYF
TRBV27	CASSQTGYSGYTF
TRBV24-1	CATSQTGFHEQYF
TRBV28	CASRWTDSNYEQYF
TRBV28	CASSEPGGAISPEQYF
TRBV25-1	CASSGLTGDPTGQYF
TRBV7-2	CASSSLPRQGVYGYTF
TRBV3-1/TRBV3-2	CASSRGGDQPQHF
TRBV18	CASSGQTFSYEQYF
TRBV28	CASSRERGSGGREQYF
TRBV4-3	CASSQGSGPTGDNEQFF
TRBV19	CASRTGDYSNQPQHF
TRBV30	CAWGTGRNTQYF
TRBV21-1	CASSNWARGNSTNEKLFF
TRBV7-2	CASSLGSGRAQTQYF
TRBV24-1	CATSDLITDQPQHF
TRBV28	CASNPGSGGGFGNTIYF
TRBV5-4	CASSLQGVNTEAFF
TRBV4-1	CASSQTWGGPFNGYTF
TRBV6-6	CASSFPRQGANTEAFF
TRBV4-3	CASSQGPGQGDTGELFF
TRBV9	CASSVLSGSMNTEAFF
TRBV15	CATSREQGNNEQFF
TRBV14	CASSHTASGAGYTF
TRBV2	CASSYDRGRDQPQHF
TRBV6-6	CATSGGSGNTIYF
TRBV7-9	CASSPDRVDVETQYF
TRBV4-3	CASSLGTGGMAPLHF